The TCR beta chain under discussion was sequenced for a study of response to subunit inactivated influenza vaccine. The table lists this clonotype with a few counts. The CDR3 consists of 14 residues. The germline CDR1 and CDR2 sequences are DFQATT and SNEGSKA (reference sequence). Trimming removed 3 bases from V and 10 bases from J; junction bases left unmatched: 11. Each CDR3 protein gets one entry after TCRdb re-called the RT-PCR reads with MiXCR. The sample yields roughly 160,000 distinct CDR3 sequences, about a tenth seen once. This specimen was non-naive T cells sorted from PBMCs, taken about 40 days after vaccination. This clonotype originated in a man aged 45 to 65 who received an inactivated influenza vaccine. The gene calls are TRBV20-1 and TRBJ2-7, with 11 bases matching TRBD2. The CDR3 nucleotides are TGCAGTGCTAGCCCCCCGGGACTAGCGGCCTCCCAGTACTTC. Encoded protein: CSASPPGLAASQYF.